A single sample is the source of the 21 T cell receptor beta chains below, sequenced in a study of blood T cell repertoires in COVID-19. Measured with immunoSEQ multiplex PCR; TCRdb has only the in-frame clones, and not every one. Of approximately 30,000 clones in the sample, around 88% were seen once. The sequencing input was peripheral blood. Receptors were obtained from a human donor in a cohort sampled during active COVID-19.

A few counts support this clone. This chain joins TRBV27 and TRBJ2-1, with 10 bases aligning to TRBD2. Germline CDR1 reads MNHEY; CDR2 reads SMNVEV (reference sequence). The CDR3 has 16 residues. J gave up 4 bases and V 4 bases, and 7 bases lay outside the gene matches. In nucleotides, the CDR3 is TGTGCCAGCAGTTCGCCGACTAGCGGGCTGTACAATGAGCAGTTCTTC. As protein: CASSSPTSGLYNEQFF.

The CDR3 bases are TGTGCCAGCAGCCCTGGCCAGGGGCCAACCTCTGGAAACACCATATATTTT. Translated: CASSPGQGPTSGNTIYF. This chain connects TRBV6-2 or TRBV6-3 to TRBJ1-3; tentative D call: TRBD1 (6 bases). Germline CDR1 MNHEY, CDR2 SVGEGT. Trimming shortened V by 6 bases and J by 0 bases, and 18 bases separated the two germline ends. This CDR3 spans 17 amino acids.

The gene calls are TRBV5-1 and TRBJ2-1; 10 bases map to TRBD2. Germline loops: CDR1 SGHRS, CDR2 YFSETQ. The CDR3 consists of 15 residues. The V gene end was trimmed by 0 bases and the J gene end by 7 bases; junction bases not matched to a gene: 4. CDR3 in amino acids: CASSLDGTSVNEQFF. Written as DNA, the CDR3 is TGCGCCAGCAGCTTGGACGGGACTAGCGTTAATGAGCAGTTCTTC.

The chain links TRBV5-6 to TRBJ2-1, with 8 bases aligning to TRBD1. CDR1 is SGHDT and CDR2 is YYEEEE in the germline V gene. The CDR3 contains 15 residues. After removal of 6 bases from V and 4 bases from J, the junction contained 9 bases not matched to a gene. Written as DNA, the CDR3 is TGTGCCAGCACCCCCGAGGGACAGGTTTACAATGAGCAGTTCTTC. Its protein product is CASTPEGQVYNEQFF.

DNA of the CDR3: TGTGCCAGCAGAAGCCAGGGGGGAGATAGCAATCAGCCCCAGCATTTT. Translated, it gives CASRSQGGDSNQPQHF. The chain links TRBV6-6 to TRBJ1-5; TRBD1 matches 7 bases. Germline CDR1 is MNHNY and CDR2 is SVGAGI (reference sequence). J gave up 0 bases and V 6 bases, and 8 bases lay outside the gene matches. The CDR3 spans 16 residues.

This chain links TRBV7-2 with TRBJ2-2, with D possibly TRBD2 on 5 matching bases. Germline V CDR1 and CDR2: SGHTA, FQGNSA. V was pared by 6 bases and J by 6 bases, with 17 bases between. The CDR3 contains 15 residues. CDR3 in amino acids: CASRTRVTVAGELFF. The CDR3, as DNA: TGTGCCAGCAGAACTAGGGTCACTGTCGCCGGGGAGCTGTTTTTT.

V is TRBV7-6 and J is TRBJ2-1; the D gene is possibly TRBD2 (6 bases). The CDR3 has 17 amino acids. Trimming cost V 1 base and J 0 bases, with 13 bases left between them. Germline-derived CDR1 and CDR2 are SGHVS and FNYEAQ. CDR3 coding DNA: TGTGCCAGCAGCTTAGAGGTAGCGGCAAACTCCTACAATGAGCAGTTCTTC. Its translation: CASSLEVAANSYNEQFF.

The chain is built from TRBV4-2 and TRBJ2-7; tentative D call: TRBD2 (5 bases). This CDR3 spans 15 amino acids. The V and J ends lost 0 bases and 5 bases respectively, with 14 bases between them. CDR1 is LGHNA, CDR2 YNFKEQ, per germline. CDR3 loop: CASSQELRGFDEQYF. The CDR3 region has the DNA TGTGCCAGCAGCCAAGAGCTCCGGGGTTTCGACGAGCAGTACTTC.

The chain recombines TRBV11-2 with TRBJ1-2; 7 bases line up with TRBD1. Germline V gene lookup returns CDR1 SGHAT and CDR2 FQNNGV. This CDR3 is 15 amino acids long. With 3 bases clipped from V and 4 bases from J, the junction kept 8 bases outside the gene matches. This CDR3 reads CASSFEPTGIYGYTF. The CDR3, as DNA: TGTGCCAGCAGCTTCGAGCCGACAGGGATCTATGGCTACACCTTC.

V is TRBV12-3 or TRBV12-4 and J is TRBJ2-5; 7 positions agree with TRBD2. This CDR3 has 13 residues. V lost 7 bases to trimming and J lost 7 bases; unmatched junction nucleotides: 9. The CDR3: CASKAGPSRTQYF. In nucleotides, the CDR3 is TGTGCCAGCAAAGCGGGGCCCAGTCGGACCCAGTACTTC.

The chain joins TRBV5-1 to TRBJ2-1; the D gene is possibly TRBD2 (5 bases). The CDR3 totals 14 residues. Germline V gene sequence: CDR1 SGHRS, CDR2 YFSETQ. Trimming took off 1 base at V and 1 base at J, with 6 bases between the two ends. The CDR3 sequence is CASSLSGSYNEQFF. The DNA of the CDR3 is TGCGCCAGCAGCTTGAGCGGATCCTACAATGAGCAGTTCTTC.

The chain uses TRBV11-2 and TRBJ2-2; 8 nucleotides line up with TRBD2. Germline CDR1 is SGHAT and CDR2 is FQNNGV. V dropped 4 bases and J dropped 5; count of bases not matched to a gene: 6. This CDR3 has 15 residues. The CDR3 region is CASSYGLAGTGELFF. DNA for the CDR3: TGTGCCAGCAGCTACGGACTAGCTGGAACCGGGGAGCTGTTTTTT.

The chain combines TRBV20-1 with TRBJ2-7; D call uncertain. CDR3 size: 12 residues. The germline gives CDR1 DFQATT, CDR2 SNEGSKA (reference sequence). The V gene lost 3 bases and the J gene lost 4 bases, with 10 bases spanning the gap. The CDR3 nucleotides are TGCAGTGCTAGTGCCAGATCGTACGAGCAGTACTTC. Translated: CSASARSYEQYF.

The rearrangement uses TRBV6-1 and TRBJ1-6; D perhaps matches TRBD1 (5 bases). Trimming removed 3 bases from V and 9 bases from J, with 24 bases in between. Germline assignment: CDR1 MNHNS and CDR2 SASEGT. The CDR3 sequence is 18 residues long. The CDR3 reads CASSDWVSGFVLGSPLHF. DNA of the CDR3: TGTGCCAGCAGTGACTGGGTATCAGGGTTCGTGTTGGGTTCACCCCTCCACTTT.

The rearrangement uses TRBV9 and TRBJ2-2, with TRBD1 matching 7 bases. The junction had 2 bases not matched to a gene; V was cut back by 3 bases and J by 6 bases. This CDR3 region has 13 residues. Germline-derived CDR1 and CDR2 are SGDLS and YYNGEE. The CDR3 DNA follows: TGTGCCAGCAGCGGGACAGGCTCCGGGGAGCTGTTTTTT. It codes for CASSGTGSGELFF.

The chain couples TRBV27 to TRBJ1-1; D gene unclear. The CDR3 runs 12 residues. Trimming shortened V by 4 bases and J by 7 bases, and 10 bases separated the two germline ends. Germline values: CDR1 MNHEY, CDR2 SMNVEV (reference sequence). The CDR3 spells CASSSPPGEAFF. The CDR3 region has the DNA TGTGCCAGCAGTTCCCCGCCGGGTGAAGCTTTCTTT.

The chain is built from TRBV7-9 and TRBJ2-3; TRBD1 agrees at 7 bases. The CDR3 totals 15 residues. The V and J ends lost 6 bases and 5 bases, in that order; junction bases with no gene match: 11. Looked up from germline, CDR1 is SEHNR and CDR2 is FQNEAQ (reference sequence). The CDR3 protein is CASSPGGEKKDTQYF. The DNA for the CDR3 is TGTGCCAGCAGTCCAGGGGGAGAGAAAAAAGATACGCAGTATTTT.

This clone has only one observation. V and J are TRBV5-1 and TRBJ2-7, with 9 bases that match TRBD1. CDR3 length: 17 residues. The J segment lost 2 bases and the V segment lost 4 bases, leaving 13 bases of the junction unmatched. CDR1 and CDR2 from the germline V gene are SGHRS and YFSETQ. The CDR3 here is CASSKGQGPVNPYEQYF. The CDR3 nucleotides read TGCGCCAGCAGCAAGGGACAGGGTCCGGTTAATCCCTACGAGCAGTACTTC.

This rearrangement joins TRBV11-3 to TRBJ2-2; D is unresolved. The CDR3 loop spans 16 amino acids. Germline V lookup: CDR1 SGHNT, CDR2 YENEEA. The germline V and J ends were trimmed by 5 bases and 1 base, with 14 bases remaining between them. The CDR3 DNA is TGTGCCAGCAGCCCGCTAGGCGGTCTGAACACCGGGGAGCTGTTTTTT. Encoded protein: CASSPLGGLNTGELFF.

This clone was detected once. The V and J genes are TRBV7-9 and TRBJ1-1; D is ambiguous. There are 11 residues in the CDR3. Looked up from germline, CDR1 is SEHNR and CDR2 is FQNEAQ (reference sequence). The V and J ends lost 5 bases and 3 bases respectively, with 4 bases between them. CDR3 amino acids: CASSPYTEAFF. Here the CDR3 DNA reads TGTGCCAGCAGCCCCTACACTGAAGCTTTCTTT.

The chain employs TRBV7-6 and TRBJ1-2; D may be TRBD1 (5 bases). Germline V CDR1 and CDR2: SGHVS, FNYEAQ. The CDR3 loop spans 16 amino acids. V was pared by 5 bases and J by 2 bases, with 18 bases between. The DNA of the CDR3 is TGTGCCAGCAGCCTAAACCCAAGGGGCCAAAACTATGGCTACACCTTC. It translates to CASSLNPRGQNYGYTF.